This TCR beta chain was captured by sequencing in a study of cytomegalovirus exposure and HLA in healthy donors. PCR employed 60 Vbeta and 13 Jbeta primers. Libraries were prepared by immunoSEQ multiplex PCR; TCRdb keeps only in-frame clonotypes and omits some of them. The sample lists approximately 210,000 clones; roughly four fifths were seen once. The CDR3 length is 16 residues. CDR1 is SGDLS, CDR2 YYNGEE, per germline. With 3 bases removed from V and 2 bases from J, the gap between germline ends came to 17 bases. The rearrangement links TRBV9 to TRBJ2-5, with TRBD2 as a possible D gene (6 bases). The specimen sequenced was PBMCs. The clonotype comes from a man aged 18 to 30 in good health and CMV-seronegative. CDR3 sequence (DNA): TGTGCCAGCAGCGCCCGCGGGCTCCGGGGGCAAGAGACCCAGTACTTC. Encoded protein: CASSARGLRGQETQYF.